A selection of T cell receptor beta chains follows, all from one sample in a study of pediatric ulcerative colitis. Assay: immunoSEQ multiplex PCR; the TCRdb copy retains only in-frame clones and omits some. The data contain approximately 60,000 clones, about 90% of them singletons. Specimen: blood. The source is a boy younger than 18 with severe ulcerative colitis. CDR3s include the opening cysteine and the closing phenylalanine or tryptophan. D genes are given only for firm matches. Clone size is shown for a subset of rows, as once, few, many or a class of expanded clone.

abundance	d_gene	v_gene	j_gene	CDR3aa	CDR3nt
-	-	TRBV6-4	TRBJ2-3	CASSPRGAPDTQYF	TGTGCCAGCAGCCCGAGGGGGGCCCCAGATACGCAGTATTTT
-	-	TRBV15	TRBJ1-5	CATSWLQPQHF	TGTGCCACCAGCTGGCTTCAGCCCCAGCATTTT
few	TRBD1	TRBV30	TRBJ1-1	CAWSYRDSGAEAFF	TGTGCCTGGAGTTACCGGGACAGTGGCGCTGAAGCTTTCTTT
-	-	TRBV4-1	TRBJ1-2	CASSPVWVVDGYTF	TGCGCCAGCAGCCCAGTTTGGGTGGTGGATGGCTACACCTTC
few	TRBD2	TRBV5-1	TRBJ2-5	CASSLAGGQETQYF	TGCGCCAGCAGCTTGGCGGGAGGGCAAGAGACCCAGTACTTC
-	TRBD2	TRBV7-6	TRBJ2-5	CASSTKTSGETQYF	TGTGCCAGCAGCACCAAGACTAGCGGCGAGACCCAGTACTTC
-	-	TRBV6-6	TRBJ1-3	CASSYGRGLRNTIYF	TGTGCCAGCAGTTACGGTCGGGGGTTGCGAAACACCATATATTTT
-	TRBD2	TRBV4-1	TRBJ2-3	CASSQVQAGVGTDTQYF	TGCGCCAGCAGCCAAGTCCAAGCGGGAGTGGGCACAGATACGCAGTATTTT
-	-	TRBV9	TRBJ2-3	CASSRAVGTDTQYF	TGTGCCAGTAGCCGGGCGGTGGGCACAGATACGCAGTATTTT
-	-	TRBV27	TRBJ2-1	CASTRTASSYNEQFF	TGTGCCAGCACCCGGACAGCCTCCTCCTACAATGAGCAGTTCTTC
-	-	TRBV11-3	TRBJ1-3	CASSLDQTLGNTIYF	TGTGCCAGCAGCTTAGATCAGACCCTTGGAAACACCATATATTTT
-	TRBD2	TRBV15	TRBJ2-1	CATSRGTSGRVNEQFF	TGTGCCACCAGCAGAGGGACTAGCGGGAGGGTTAATGAGCAGTTCTTC
-	-	TRBV6-6	TRBJ2-7	CASSGGGEQYF	TGTGCCAGCAGTGGGGGAGGCGAGCAGTACTTC
-	TRBD2	TRBV6-1	TRBJ2-1	CASDGGRDYNEQFF	TGTGCCAGCGATGGCGGGAGGGACTACAATGAGCAGTTCTTC
-	TRBD1	TRBV11-3	TRBJ2-5	CASSSTGEETQYF	TGTGCCAGCAGCTCGACAGGGGAAGAGACCCAGTACTTC
-	TRBD2	TRBV9	TRBJ2-1	CASSVASASGQHNEQFF	TGTGCCAGCAGCGTAGCTTCGGCTAGCGGGCAACACAATGAGCAGTTCTTC
-	TRBD1	TRBV11-2	TRBJ1-1	CASSLRPGTGGSAARAFF	TGTGCCAGCAGCTTAAGGCCCGGGACAGGGGGCTCCGCCGCGCGAGCTTTCTTT
-	-	TRBV27	TRBJ1-3	CASSPLSRGTGNTIYF	TGTGCCAGCAGTCCGCTGAGTCGAGGTACTGGAAACACCATATATTTT
-	-	TRBV7-9	TRBJ2-1	CASSRSIYNEQFF	TGTGCCAGCAGCCGGTCAATCTACAATGAGCAGTTCTTC
-	-	TRBV30	TRBJ1-2	CAKREWGDYGYTF	TGTGCCAAACGAGAGTGGGGGGACTATGGCTACACCTTC
-	-	TRBV2	TRBJ2-1	CASIRGSSYNEQFF	TGTGCCAGCATACGAGGGAGCTCCTACAATGAGCAGTTCTTC
few	-	TRBV30	TRBJ1-5	CAWSGVNSNQPQHF	TGTGCCTGGAGTGGGGTAAATAGCAATCAGCCCCAGCATTTT